There are a few counts of the clone carrying this TCR beta chain. The antigen is undetermined. This sample was taken from a study of identical twins. Regarding the study as a whole: Invariant MAIT and iNKT cells could partly confound zero-insertion analyses. Abundant beta clonotypes from cord blood bore fewer insertions; memory repertoires lacked this pattern.

V gave up 2 bases and J gave up 2 bases, with 13 bases separating them. CDR3 length: 16 amino acids. Template switching added a universal primer binding site, and final cDNA carried unique molecular identifiers. TCRdb re-called the 5' RACE reads with MiXCR, one entry per CDR3 protein. The data show about 530,000 distinct CDR3 sequences, 20% to 25% seen once. This same sample was also taken into another study, of yellow fever vaccine responses in identical twins. As reported in that work: Vaccine T cell responses of twins reportedly seemed partly convergent and partly personalized.

The chain carries TRBV12-3 or TRBV12-4 and TRBJ2-1, with D possibly matching TRBD2 (5 bases). This TCR came from a woman between 18 and 29 years old in good health. Sequencing was done on a sample of CD4+ T cells sorted from blood. DNA of the CDR3: TGTGCCAGCAGTTTATCCCGGGTCGGGACCTACAATGAGCAGTTCTTC. Protein: CASSLSRVGTYNEQFF.